The T cell receptor beta chain described here comes from a study of T-cell memory formation after mild COVID-19. The germline V gene has CDR1 MNHEY and CDR2 SVGAGI. V lost 2 bases, J lost 7 bases, and 5 bases lay in between. The CDR3 totals 11 residues. Each CDR3 protein is one row after TCRdb ran MiXCR on the 5' RACE reads. The table lists fewer than 350,000 distinct CDR3 sequences, approximately 18% of them singletons. The clonotype originates from a young man who had mild COVID-19 (a few samples of this study predate the infection). Cell type and time point are not known. The genes are TRBV6-5 and TRBJ1-1, with no clear D. Sequencing was carried out using PBMCs or a T cell subset sorted from them (not recorded which). The CDR3 DNA reads as TGTGCCAGCAGTTACGCCGGTGAAGCTTTCTTT. Translating it yields CASSYAGEAFF.